This TCR beta chain comes out of a study of early T cells in non-severe SARS-CoV-2 infection. As for the study in general: Whole-blood bulk RNA, unsorted, was sequenced, and chains were unpaired. Broader study findings: A preference for anti-spike CD8 responses marked VDJdb matching, which missed private and CD4 specificities.

This clonotype was recorded a few times. Its target is not known. Trimming took 3 bases from V and 3 from J, leaving 13 bases between them. The CDR3 sequence is 14 residues long. CDR1 is DFQATT and CDR2 is SNEGSKA in the germline V gene (reference sequence). Individual cDNA molecules received unique molecular identifiers. TCRdb re-derived calls from the 5' RACE reads in MiXCR, one entry per CDR3 protein. This sample has 90,000 to 120,000 distinct CDR3 sequences, with approximately 12% found just once. The chain is built from TRBV20-1 and TRBJ2-3, with D perhaps matching TRBD1 or TRBD2 (5 bases each). The sequence came from an adult who was a healthcare worker with PCR-confirmed SARS-CoV-2 infection or an uninfected control (not recorded which). Sequencing was performed on whole blood. CDR3 nucleotides: TGCAGTGCTAGTAAGGGACCGGGTACAGATACGCAGTATTTT. Amino acids: CSASKGPGTDTQYF.